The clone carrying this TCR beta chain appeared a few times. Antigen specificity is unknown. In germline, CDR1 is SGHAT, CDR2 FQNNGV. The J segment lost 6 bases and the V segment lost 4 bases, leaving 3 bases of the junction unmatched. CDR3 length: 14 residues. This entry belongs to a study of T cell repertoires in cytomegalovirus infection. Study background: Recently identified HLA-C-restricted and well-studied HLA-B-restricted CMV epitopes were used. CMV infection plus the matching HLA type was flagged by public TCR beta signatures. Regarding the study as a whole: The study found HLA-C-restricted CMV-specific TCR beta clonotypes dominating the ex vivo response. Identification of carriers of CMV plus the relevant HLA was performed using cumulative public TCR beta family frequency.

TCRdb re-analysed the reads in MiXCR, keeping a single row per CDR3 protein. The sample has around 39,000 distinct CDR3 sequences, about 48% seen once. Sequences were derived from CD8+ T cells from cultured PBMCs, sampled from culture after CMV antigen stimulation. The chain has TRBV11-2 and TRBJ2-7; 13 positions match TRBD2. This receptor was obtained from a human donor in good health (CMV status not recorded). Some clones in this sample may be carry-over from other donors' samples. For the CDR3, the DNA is TGTGCCAGCAGCTGGACTAGCGGGGGTGGCGAGCAGTACTTC. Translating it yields CASSWTSGGGEQYF.